Given below is one TCR beta chain in context. Only in-frame clones appear in the TCRdb table, and some are missing; sequencing was by immunoSEQ multiplex PCR. The table has about 360,000 clones, 75% to 90% seen once. This record belongs to a study of blood T cell repertoires in COVID-19. Across the study: PBMCs, B-cell-depleted T cells, or T cells provided the cDNA or gDNA that made up the material.

Between the trimmed V and J ends, which lost 3 bases and 7 bases, there was a span of 5 bases. The CDR3 extends over 11 amino acids. Sequencing was carried out using peripheral blood. This TCR derives from an older woman with COVID-19, enrolled during active disease. The chain is built from TRBV12-3 or TRBV12-4 and TRBJ2-3, with unresolved D. Written as DNA, the CDR3 is TGTGCCAGCAGTTTCGCTAATACGCAGTATTTT. Protein sequence: CASSFANTQYF.